This T cell receptor beta chain is from a study of blood T cell repertoires in COVID-19. This CDR3 has 15 amino acids. Germline V gene lookup returns CDR1 LGHNT and CDR2 FRNRAP. Trimming pared 5 bases from V and 0 bases from J, leaving 13 bases between. Some clones are missing from TCRdb's copy, which holds only in-frame ones; the method was immunoSEQ multiplex PCR. This table has some 250,000 clones, about four fifths appearing once. The sequence came from a woman aged 18-35 years with acute or convalescent COVID-19. Sequenced sample: peripheral blood. The chain joins TRBV12-5 to TRBJ1-2; D is possibly TRBD1 (5 bases). The CDR3 loop reads CASGPWTNTNYGYTF. CDR3 nucleotides: TGTGCTAGTGGTCCCTGGACAAATACTAACTATGGCTACACCTTC.